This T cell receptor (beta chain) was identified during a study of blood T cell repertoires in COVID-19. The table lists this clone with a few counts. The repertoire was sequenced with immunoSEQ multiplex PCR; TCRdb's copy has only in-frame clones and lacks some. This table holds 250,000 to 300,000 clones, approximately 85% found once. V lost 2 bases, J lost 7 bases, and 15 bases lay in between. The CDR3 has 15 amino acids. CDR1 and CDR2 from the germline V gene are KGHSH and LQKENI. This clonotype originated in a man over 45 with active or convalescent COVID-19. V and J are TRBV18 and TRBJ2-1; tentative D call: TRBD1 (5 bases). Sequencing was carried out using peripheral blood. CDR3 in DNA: TGTGCCAGCTCACCAGAGGCAGGGTTCCGGAATGAGCAGTTCTTC. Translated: CASSPEAGFRNEQFF.